Each of the 10 T cell receptor beta chains below was sequenced from the same sample in a study of T-cell memory formation after mild COVID-19. Via MiXCR, TCRdb re-called the 5' RACE reads, giving one row per CDR3 protein. The table shows 500,000 to 550,000 distinct CDR3 sequences, with roughly 20% occurring only once. Sequencing used PBMCs or a T cell subset sorted from them (not recorded which). These receptors all stem from an adult woman who had mild COVID-19 (a few samples of this study predate the infection). Cell type and time point are not known.

V gene TRBV5-1 combines with J gene TRBJ1-1, with D perhaps matching TRBD1 (5 bases). The V end was cut by 0 bases, the J end by 6 bases, with 12 bases between. CDR1 is SGHRS, CDR2 YFSETQ, per germline. The CDR3 runs 14 residues. The CDR3: CASSLGKQVAEAFF. DNA for the CDR3: TGCGCCAGCAGCTTGGGTAAACAGGTAGCTGAAGCTTTCTTT. The full variable domain, its missing parts supplied by reference TRBV5-1 and TRBJ1-1, is KAGVTQTPRYLIKTRGQQVTLSCSPISGHRSVSWYQQTPGQGLQFLFEYFSETQRNKGNFPGRFSGRQFSNSRSEMNVSTLELGDSALYLCASSLGKQVAEAFFGQGTRLTVV.

This clonotype has only a few counts. The rearrangement uses TRBV7-9 and TRBJ1-1; the match to TRBD1 covers 7 bases. The CDR3 runs 16 residues. Germline loops: CDR1 SEHNR, CDR2 FQNEAQ (reference sequence). Unmatched junction bases numbered 6, after V lost 0 bases and J lost 2 bases. This CDR3 is CASSLAPGQLNTEAFF. CDR3 DNA sequence: TGTGCCAGCAGCTTAGCCCCGGGACAGCTTAACACTGAAGCTTTCTTT.

The chain couples TRBV12-3 or TRBV12-4 to TRBJ2-1; 13 bases align to TRBD2. The ends lost 6 bases at V and 8 bases at J; junction bases unmatched: 7. The CDR3 covers 15 residues. CDR3 loop: CASRRTSGRAHEQFF. In DNA, the CDR3 is TGTGCCAGCAGACGTACTAGCGGGAGGGCCCATGAGCAGTTCTTC.

The rearrangement links TRBV6-5 to TRBJ2-7; D perhaps matches TRBD2 (5 bases). Germline loops: CDR1 MNHEY, CDR2 SVGAGI. The V end was cut by 5 bases, the J end by 0 bases, with 11 bases between. The CDR3 runs to 14 residues. The CDR3 sequence: CASSGEQSSYEQYF. The DNA for the CDR3 is TGTGCCAGCAGTGGGGAGCAGAGCTCCTACGAGCAGTACTTC.

The chain couples TRBV4-3 to TRBJ2-4; TRBD2 matches at 10 bases. Germline loops: CDR1 LGHNA, CDR2 YSLEER. Trimming removed 0 bases from V and 4 bases from J; junction bases left unmatched: 12. This CDR3 has 19 residues. CDR3 DNA: TGCGCCAGCAGCCAAGATGGTCTAGCGGGAGTGTTGGGTAAAAACATTCAGTACTTC. This gives the protein CASSQDGLAGVLGKNIQYF.

The rearrangement uses TRBV10-3 and TRBJ1-1; no clear D. The V gene lost 4 bases and the J gene lost 7 bases, with 25 bases spanning the gap. This CDR3 region has 17 residues. Germline-derived CDR1 and CDR2 are ENHRY and SYGVKD. The CDR3 here is CAISATQLGAHVGEAFF. The CDR3 DNA follows: TGTGCCATCAGTGCCACTCAGTTAGGAGCCCATGTTGGTGAAGCTTTCTTT.

The chain uses TRBV9 and TRBJ2-7, with 7 bases identical to TRBD1. CDR3 length: 15 amino acids. The trim removed 4 bases at V and 1 base at J, leaving 8 bases unmatched. In germline, CDR1 is SGDLS, CDR2 YYNGEE. The CDR3 sequence: CASSPRQGESYEQYF. CDR3 nucleotides: TGTGCCAGCAGCCCCAGACAGGGCGAGTCCTACGAGCAGTACTTC.

This clonotype was counted between two and nine times. The chain is built from TRBV6-5 and TRBJ2-7; D call uncertain. V was shortened by 5 bases and J by 0 bases, with 26 bases between the two germline ends. This CDR3 is built from 19 residues. CDR1 and CDR2 from the germline V gene are MNHEY and SVGAGI. The DNA for the CDR3 is TGTGCCAGCAGTCCCGATAGGCCACCACGGGTAGAAAGCTCCTACGAGCAGTACTTC. As protein: CASSPDRPPRVESSYEQYF.

This clonotype was seen a handful of times. V gene TRBV7-8 combines with J gene TRBJ2-1; D gene ambiguous. The ends were cut back, 4 bases at V and 7 bases at J, with 14 bases in the middle. Germline CDR1 reads SGHVS; CDR2 reads FQNEAQ. The CDR3 covers 14 residues. Here the CDR3 reads CASSSEVRNNEQFF. In nucleotides, the CDR3 is TGTGCCAGCAGCTCCGAGGTCAGGAATAATGAGCAGTTCTTC.

This rearrangement joins TRBV5-4 to TRBJ1-3; D might be TRBD1 (5 bases). Germline CDR1 is SGHNT and CDR2 is YYREEE (reference sequence). The ends were cut back, 1 base at V and 4 bases at J, with 12 bases in the middle. The CDR3 runs to 15 residues. The CDR3: CASSLSRDSGNTIYF. CDR3 nucleotide sequence: TGTGCCAGCAGCTTGTCCAGGGATAGCGGAAACACCATATATTTT.